This T cell receptor (beta chain) is drawn from a study of cytomegalovirus exposure and HLA in healthy donors. Study results and caveats: Associated with HLA alleles at 0.05 false discovery rate in a later analysis were 16,951 TCR beta sequences.

Details on this clone: Its antigen is as yet unknown.

This PCR relied on a set of 60 Vbeta primers and 13 Jbeta primers. Data came from immunoSEQ multiplex PCR; TCRdb stores just in-frame clones and leaves some out. This table holds about 150,000 clones, approximately 74% found once. V was clipped by 1 base and J by 5 bases, with 15 bases between them. The CDR3 extends over 15 amino acids. Germline CDR1 and CDR2: SEHNR and FQNEAQ (reference sequence). The specimen was PBMCs. The TCR comes from a man younger than 45 in good health and CMV-seronegative. This chain links TRBV7-9 with TRBJ2-7, with D possibly being TRBD1 (7 bases). CDR3 nucleotide sequence: TGTGCCAGCAGCTTAGATGGAGGGGGCATCGACGAGCAGTACTTC. Its protein is CASSLDGGGIDEQYF.